Following are 20 T cell receptor beta chains from one sample sequenced in a study of blood T cells in healthy people across ages. Next came a second PCR, run for roughly 6 to 11 cycles, which used a sample-barcoded 5' primer along with a J-beta primer mix. TCRdb itself ran the 5' RACE reads through MiXCR, one entry per CDR3 protein. Among under 800,000 distinct CDR3 sequences listed, 35% to 45% were seen once. Sequenced material: blood. Receptors were obtained from a woman in her fifties or sixties in good health.

The chain couples TRBV27 to TRBJ2-1; 9 bases map to TRBD1. The junction had 8 bases not matched to a gene; V was cut back by 4 bases and J by 4 bases. The CDR3 extends over 16 amino acids. Germline V gives CDR1 MNHEY, CDR2 SMNVEV (reference sequence). CDR3 sequence: CASSSPTGGQYNEQFF. In DNA, the CDR3 is TGTGCCAGCAGTTCACCGACAGGGGGGCAGTACAATGAGCAGTTCTTC.

This rearrangement joins TRBV7-2 to TRBJ2-1; 10 bases are a match to TRBD2. The DNA matches TRBJ2-7 better at its end, which makes the J call doubtful. CDR3 length: 19 residues. Germline V lookup: CDR1 SGHTA, CDR2 FQGNSA. The CDR3 here is CASSPRIKTAGGPNNEQYF. CDR3 in DNA: TGTGCCAGCAGCCCCAGGATCAAAACAGCGGGAGGGCCTAACAATGAGCAGTACTTC.

This clonotype was observed a few times. The CDR3 sequence is CSALLAGGPGDTQYF. DNA of the CDR3: TGCAGTGCTCTACTAGCGGGAGGGCCAGGGGATACGCAGTATTTT. The chain employs TRBV20-1 and TRBJ2-3, with TRBD2 identical over 13 bases. The V gene's germline CDR1 is DFQATT and CDR2 SNEGSKA (reference sequence). The J segment lost 6 bases and the V segment lost 5 bases, leaving 8 bases of the junction unmatched. The CDR3 has 15 amino acids.

The CDR3 sequence is CASKSRTTGANQPQHF. The CDR3 DNA follows: TGTGCCAGCAAATCCCGTACGACAGGGGCCAATCAGCCCCAGCATTTT. The V call is TRBV6-2 or TRBV6-3, the J call TRBJ1-5; 8 nucleotides agree with TRBD1. The CDR3 consists of 16 residues. From germline, CDR1 is MNHEY and CDR2 SVGEGT. After removal of 7 bases from V and 3 bases from J, the junction contained 11 bases not matched to a gene.

The chain links TRBV4-3 to TRBJ2-3; D may be TRBD1 (5 bases). The germline V and J ends were trimmed by 4 bases and 2 bases, with 19 bases remaining between them. The CDR3 spans 17 residues. CDR1 LGHNA and CDR2 YSLEER come from the germline V gene. CDR3 sequence (DNA): TGCGCCAGCAGCCGCCTTGGGCTAGGGGAAAACACAGATACGCAGTATTTT. Amino acids: CASSRLGLGENTDTQYF.

In its sample, this clonotype was seen once. This chain joins TRBV3-1 and TRBJ1-1; D may be TRBD1 (5 bases). Germline V lookup: CDR1 LGHDT, CDR2 YNNKEL (reference sequence). V lost 1 base, J lost 7 bases, and 13 bases lay in between. The CDR3 runs to 14 residues. DNA of the CDR3: TGTGCCAGCAGCCAAGGGTCGGGGGGTGGTGAAGCTTTCTTT. This sequence encodes CASSQGSGGGEAFF.

The table lists this clonotype with a few counts. The rearrangement uses TRBV6-5 and TRBJ2-7; possible D gene TRBD2, 6 bases. Deletions cut 0 bases from V and 3 bases from J, with 12 bases between. Germline values: CDR1 MNHEY, CDR2 SVGAGI. The CDR3 totals 15 residues. This CDR3 is CASSYSILEGYEQYF. DNA of the CDR3: TGTGCCAGCAGTTACTCGATCTTGGAGGGCTACGAGCAGTACTTC.

The chain carries TRBV10-2 and TRBJ2-5; possibly TRBD1 for D (6 bases). The DNA end is more similar to TRBJ2-7, so the J call may be wrong. This CDR3 has 10 amino acids. Looked up from germline, CDR1 is WSHSY and CDR2 is SAAADI. CDR3 DNA: TGCGCCAGCGCAGGGGTCGAGCAGTACTTC. It yields the protein CASAGVEQYF.

This chain links TRBV27 with TRBJ1-1; 7 bases are shared with TRBD1. CDR1 MNHEY and CDR2 SMNVEV come from the germline V gene (reference sequence). The CDR3 sequence is 13 residues long. V was clipped by 3 bases and J by 5 bases; unmatched bases: 3. In DNA, the CDR3 is TGTGCCAGCAGTTTGGGCAGGGGGACTGAAGCTTTCTTT. This encodes CASSLGRGTEAFF.

This chain uses TRBV27 with TRBJ2-7, with D unclear. V lost 8 bases and J 2 bases, leaving 13 bases between the germline ends. From germline, CDR1 is MNHEY and CDR2 SMNVEV (reference sequence). This CDR3 has 13 amino acids. The CDR3 DNA reads TGTGCCAGCGGCCGCATCCGGGCCTACGAGCAGTACTTC. Protein product: CASGRIRAYEQYF.

The chain combines TRBV11-2 with TRBJ2-7; TRBD1 matches at 7 bases. Germline V CDR1 and CDR2: SGHAT, FQNNGV. The trim removed 5 bases at V and 0 bases at J, leaving 4 bases unmatched. CDR3 length equals 14 residues. CDR3: CASSARDSSYEQYF. CDR3 in DNA: TGTGCCAGCAGCGCCAGGGACAGCTCCTACGAGCAGTACTTC.

In this sample, this clonotype turned up a few times. V usage is TRBV7-2 and J usage is TRBJ2-5, with 7 bases matching TRBD1. The length of the CDR3 is 18 residues. Trimming removed 10 bases from V and 4 bases from J; junction bases left unmatched: 24. Germline CDR1 and CDR2: SGHTA and FQGNSA. The CDR3 spells CATKPTSVGQADVETQYF. Written as DNA, the CDR3 is TGTGCCACCAAACCCACCTCTGTTGGACAGGCGGACGTAGAGACCCAGTACTTC.

Note on this clonotype: It may be a read error: a sequence one base away is much more abundant. This chain joins TRBV29-1 and TRBJ2-7; D possibly uses TRBD1 or TRBD2 (5 bases each). Germline CDR1 reads SQVTM; CDR2 reads ANQGSEA. The V end was cut by 7 bases, the J end by 2 bases, with 27 bases between. CDR3 length: 17 amino acids. The CDR3 sequence is CSALTIGEKGPTYEQYF. The CDR3, as DNA: TGCAGCGCCCTGACCATCGGCGAGAAGGGACCTACCTACGAGCAGTACTTC.

In regard to this clonotype: Germline and junction disagree at one end, which may indicate a read error. This chain connects TRBV14 to TRBJ1-2; 9 bases fit TRBD1. Germline V gene sequence: CDR1 SGHDN, CDR2 FVKESK. CDR3 length equals 15 residues. The DNA for the CDR3 is TGTGCCAGCAGCCAAGATGAGACAGGGGGGTATGACTACACCTTC. As protein: CASSQDETGGYDYTF.

The table lists this clonotype with many counts. The rearrangement joins TRBV29-1 to TRBJ2-7; perhaps D is TRBD1 or TRBD2 (6 bases each). V shed 5 bases and J shed 6 bases, with 14 bases lying between them. CDR1 SQVTM and CDR2 ANQGSEA come from the germline V gene. The CDR3 length is 12 residues. The chain's CDR3 is CSVSRGPAEQYF. DNA for the CDR3: TGCAGCGTTAGTCGGGGGCCTGCCGAGCAGTACTTC.

This clonotype was counted only a few times. The chain combines TRBV5-6 with TRBJ2-7, with TRBD1 as a possible D gene (6 bases). V lost 2 bases and J lost 11, with 20 bases in between. The CDR3 spans 14 residues. Germline-derived CDR1 and CDR2 are SGHDT and YYEEEE. The CDR3 sequence is CASSFGTGQTRKYF. The CDR3 coding sequence is TGTGCCAGCAGCTTTGGTACGGGACAAACGCGAAAGTACTTC.

This clonotype was found once. The chain combines TRBV5-1 with TRBJ1-4; D not certain. Germline CDR1 is SGHRS and CDR2 is YFSETQ. The CDR3 is made up of 14 amino acids. The V and J ends lost 0 bases and 4 bases respectively, with 7 bases between them. CDR3 nucleotide sequence: TGCGCCAGCAGCTTGGACGGATATAATGAAAAACTGTTTTTT. It translates to CASSLDGYNEKLFF. Together with reference TRBV5-1 and TRBJ1-4, the CDR3 gives the full variable domain: KAGVTQTPRYLIKTRGQQVTLSCSPISGHRSVSWYQQTPGQGLQFLFEYFSETQRNKGNFPGRFSGRQFSNSRSEMNVSTLELGDSALYLCASSLDGYNEKLFFGSGTQLSVL.

This clonotype was recorded a few times. CDR3 in DNA: TGCAGCGTTGAAGAAGGACGGAACACTGAAGCTTTCTTT. Translated: CSVEEGRNTEAFF. The chain employs TRBV29-1 and TRBJ1-1; no clear D. Germline loops: CDR1 SQVTM, CDR2 ANQGSEA. V was pared by 0 bases and J by 1 base, with 6 bases between. The CDR3 is 13 amino acids. Looking up the rest from reference TRBV29-1 and TRBJ1-1 gives the full variable domain: SAVISQKPSRDICQRGTSLTIQCQVDSQVTMMFWYRQQPGQSLTLIATANQGSEATYESGFVIDKFPISRPNLTFSTLTVSNMSPEDSSIYLCSVEEGRNTEAFFGQGTRLTVV.

The J gene is TRBJ2-1, the V gene TRBV25-1, with 10 bases fitting TRBD2. CDR1 and CDR2 from the germline V gene are MGHDK and SYGVNS. The V gene end was trimmed by 5 bases and the J gene end by 9 bases; junction bases not matched to a gene: 4. This CDR3 comprises 13 residues. CDR3 in amino acids: CASSLAGAGEQFF. For the CDR3, the DNA is TGTGCCAGCAGTCTAGCGGGAGCGGGTGAGCAGTTCTTC.

The chain has TRBV20-1 and TRBJ2-1; TRBD1 aligns across 7 bases. Losses at the gene ends were 5 bases for V and 3 bases for J; bases not matched to a gene: 10. The CDR3 is 15 residues long. CDR1 and CDR2 (germline): DFQATT, SNEGSKA (reference sequence). For the CDR3, the DNA is TGCAGTGCTCCGAGTTGGGACAGCTACTACAATGAGCAGTTCTTC. Residues: CSAPSWDSYYNEQFF.